Below, one TCR beta chain is given with its context. The sample belongs to a study of blood T cell repertoires in COVID-19. Profiled with immunoSEQ multiplex PCR; TCRdb holds only in-frame clones, not every one. The data contain more than 200,000 clones, over 75% of them singletons. Sequencing was performed on PBMCs or T cells enriched from blood (not recorded which). This receptor was obtained from a young man in a cohort exposed to, infected with or recovered from COVID-19 (not recorded which).

CDR3 in amino acids: CASSSGTSGLVYEQYF. The CDR3 bases are TGTGCCAGCAGCTCGGGGACTAGCGGGCTGGTATACGAGCAGTACTTC. The rearrangement uses TRBV7-8 and TRBJ2-7; 12 bases match TRBD2. The CDR3 has 16 residues. V gave up 4 bases and J gave up 4 bases; unmatched junction bases: 8. Germline CDR1 reads SGHVS; CDR2 reads FQNEAQ.